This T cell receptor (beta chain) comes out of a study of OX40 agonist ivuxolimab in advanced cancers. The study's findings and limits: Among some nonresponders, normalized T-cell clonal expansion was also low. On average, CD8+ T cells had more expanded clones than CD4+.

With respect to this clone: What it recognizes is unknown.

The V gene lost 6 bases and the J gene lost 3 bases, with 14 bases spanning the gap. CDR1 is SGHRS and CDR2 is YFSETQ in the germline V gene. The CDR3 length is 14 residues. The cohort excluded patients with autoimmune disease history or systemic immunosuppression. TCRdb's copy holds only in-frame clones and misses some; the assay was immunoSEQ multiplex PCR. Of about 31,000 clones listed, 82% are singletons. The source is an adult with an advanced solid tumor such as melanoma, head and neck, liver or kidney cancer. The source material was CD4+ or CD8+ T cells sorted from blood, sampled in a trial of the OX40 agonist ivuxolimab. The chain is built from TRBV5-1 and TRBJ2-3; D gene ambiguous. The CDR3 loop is CASKAIEGTDTQYF. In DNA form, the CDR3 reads TGCGCCAGCAAGGCTATCGAAGGGACAGATACGCAGTATTTT.